This entry is about one T cell receptor (beta chain). Its antigen remains unidentified. Repertoires were generated with immunoSEQ multiplex PCR, while TCRdb's copy carries only in-frame clones and drops some. Among around 140,000 clones listed, approximately 92% were seen once. The CDR3 runs 12 residues. V lost 9 bases and J 5 bases, leaving 12 bases between the germline ends. CDR1 and CDR2 (germline): KGHDR, SFDVKD. The sample belongs to a study of T cell responses to AZD1222 COVID-19 vaccine. Study results and caveats: The donors showed a predominance of white British ancestry and of females, with possible underestimation of clonal diversity. Spike was spanned by vaccine-associated CD4 TCRs, with dominance at 160-218 and 743-854.

This specimen was peripheral blood, taken 28 days after the second AZD1222 dose. The TCR originated in an adult who received the AZD1222 COVID-19 vaccine. This chain links TRBV24-1 with TRBJ1-2, with D possibly matching TRBD1 (6 bases). The CDR3 sequence: CATGDTAYGYTF. In DNA form, the CDR3 reads TGTGCCACCGGGGACACGGCTTATGGCTACACCTTC.